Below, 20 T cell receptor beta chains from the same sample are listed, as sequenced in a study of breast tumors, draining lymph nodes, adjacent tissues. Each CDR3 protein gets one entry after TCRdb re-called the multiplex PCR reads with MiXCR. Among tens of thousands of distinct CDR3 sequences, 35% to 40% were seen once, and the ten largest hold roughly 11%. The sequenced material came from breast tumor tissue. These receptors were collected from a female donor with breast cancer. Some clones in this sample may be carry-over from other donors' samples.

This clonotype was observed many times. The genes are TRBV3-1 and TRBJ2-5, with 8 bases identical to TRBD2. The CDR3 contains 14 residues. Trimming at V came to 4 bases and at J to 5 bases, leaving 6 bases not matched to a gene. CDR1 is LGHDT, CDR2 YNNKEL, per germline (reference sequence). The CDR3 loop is CASSLSGGAETQYF. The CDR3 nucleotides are TGTGCCAGCAGCCTCTCCGGGGGGGCGGAGACCCAGTACTTC.

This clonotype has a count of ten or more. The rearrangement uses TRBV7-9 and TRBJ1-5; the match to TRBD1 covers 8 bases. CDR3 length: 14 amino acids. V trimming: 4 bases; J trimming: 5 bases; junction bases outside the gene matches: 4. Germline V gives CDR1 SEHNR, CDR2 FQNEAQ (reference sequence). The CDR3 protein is CASSSGGLDQPQHF. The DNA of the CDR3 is TGTGCCAGCAGCTCAGGGGGCTTGGATCAGCCCCAGCATTTT.

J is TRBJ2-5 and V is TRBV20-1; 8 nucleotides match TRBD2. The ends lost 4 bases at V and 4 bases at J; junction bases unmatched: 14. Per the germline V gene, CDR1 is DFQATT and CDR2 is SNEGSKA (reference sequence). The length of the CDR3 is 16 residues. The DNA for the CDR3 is TGCAGTGCTACTAATCCCATAGCGGGAAGAAGAGAGACCCAGTACTTC. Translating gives CSATNPIAGRRETQYF.

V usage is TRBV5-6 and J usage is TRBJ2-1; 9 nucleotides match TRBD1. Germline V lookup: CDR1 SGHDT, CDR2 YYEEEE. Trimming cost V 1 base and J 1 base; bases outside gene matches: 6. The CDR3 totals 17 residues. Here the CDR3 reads CASSLSTGGRSYNEQFF. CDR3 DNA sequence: TGTGCCAGCAGCTTGTCCACAGGGGGCCGTTCCTACAATGAGCAGTTCTTC.

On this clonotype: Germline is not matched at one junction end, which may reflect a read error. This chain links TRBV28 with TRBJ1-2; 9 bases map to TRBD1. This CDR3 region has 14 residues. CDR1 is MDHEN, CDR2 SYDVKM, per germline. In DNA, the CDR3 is TGTGCCAGCAGACGACACAGGGGGCACTATAGCTACACCTTC. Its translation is CASRRHRGHYSYTF.

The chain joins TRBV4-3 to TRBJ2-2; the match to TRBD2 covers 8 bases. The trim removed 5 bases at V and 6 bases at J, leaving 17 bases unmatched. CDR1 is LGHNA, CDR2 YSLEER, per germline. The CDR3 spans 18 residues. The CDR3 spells CASSYGGGQGGGPGELFF. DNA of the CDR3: TGCGCCAGCAGCTACGGCGGGGGGCAGGGAGGCGGTCCCGGGGAGCTGTTTTTT.

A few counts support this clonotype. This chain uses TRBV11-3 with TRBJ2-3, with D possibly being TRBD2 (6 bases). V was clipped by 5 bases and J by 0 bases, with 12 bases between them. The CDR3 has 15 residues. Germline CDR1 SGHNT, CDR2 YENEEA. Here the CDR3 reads CASSGRDSSTDTQYF. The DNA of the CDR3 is TGTGCCAGCAGCGGCCGGGACTCCAGCACAGATACGCAGTATTTT.

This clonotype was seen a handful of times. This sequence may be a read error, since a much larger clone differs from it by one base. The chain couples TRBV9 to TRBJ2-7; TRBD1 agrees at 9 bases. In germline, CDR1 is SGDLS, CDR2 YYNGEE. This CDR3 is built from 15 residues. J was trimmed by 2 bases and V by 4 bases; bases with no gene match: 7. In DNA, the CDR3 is TGTGCCAGCAGCACAGGGGACAGGGACGCCTACGAGCAGTACTTC. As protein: CASSTGDRDAYEQYF.

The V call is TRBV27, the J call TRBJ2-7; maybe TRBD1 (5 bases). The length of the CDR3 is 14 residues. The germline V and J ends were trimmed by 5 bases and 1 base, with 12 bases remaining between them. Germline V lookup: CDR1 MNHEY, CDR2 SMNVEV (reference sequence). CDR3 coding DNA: TGTGCCAGCAGTCAGGGTAGTCATTCCTACGAGCAGTACTTC. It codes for CASSQGSHSYEQYF.

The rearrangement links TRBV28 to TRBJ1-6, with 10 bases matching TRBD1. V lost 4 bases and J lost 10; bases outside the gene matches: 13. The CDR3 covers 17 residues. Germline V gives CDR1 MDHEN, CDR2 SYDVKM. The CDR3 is CASSYPPRTGGRSPLHF. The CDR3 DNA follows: TGTGCCAGCAGTTACCCCCCAAGGACAGGGGGAAGGTCACCCCTCCACTTT.

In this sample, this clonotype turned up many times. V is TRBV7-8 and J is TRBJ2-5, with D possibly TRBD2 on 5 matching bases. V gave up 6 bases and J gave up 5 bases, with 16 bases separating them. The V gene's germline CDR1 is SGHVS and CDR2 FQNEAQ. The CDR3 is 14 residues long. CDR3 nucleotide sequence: TGTGCCAGCAGTTCTAGCTTGCCGTCCGAGACCCAGTACTTC. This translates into CASSSSLPSETQYF.

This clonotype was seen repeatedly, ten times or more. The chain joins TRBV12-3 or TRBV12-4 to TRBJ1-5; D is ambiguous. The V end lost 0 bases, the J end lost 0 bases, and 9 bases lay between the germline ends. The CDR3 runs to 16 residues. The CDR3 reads CASSLAAGYSNQPQHF. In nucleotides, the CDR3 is TGTGCCAGCAGTTTAGCGGCAGGTTATAGCAATCAGCCCCAGCATTTT.

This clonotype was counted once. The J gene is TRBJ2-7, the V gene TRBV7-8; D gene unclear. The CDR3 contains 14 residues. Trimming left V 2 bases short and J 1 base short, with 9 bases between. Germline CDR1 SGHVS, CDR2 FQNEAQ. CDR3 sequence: CASSLSTDSYEQYF. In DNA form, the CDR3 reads TGTGCCAGCAGCTTATCAACGGATTCCTACGAGCAGTACTTC.

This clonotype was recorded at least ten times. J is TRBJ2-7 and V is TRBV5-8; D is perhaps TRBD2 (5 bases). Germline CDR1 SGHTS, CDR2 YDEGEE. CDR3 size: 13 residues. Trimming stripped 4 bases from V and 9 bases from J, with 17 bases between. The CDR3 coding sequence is TGTGCCAGCAGCGAGCGCACTAGGAGCGGGCAGTACTTC. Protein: CASSERTRSGQYF.

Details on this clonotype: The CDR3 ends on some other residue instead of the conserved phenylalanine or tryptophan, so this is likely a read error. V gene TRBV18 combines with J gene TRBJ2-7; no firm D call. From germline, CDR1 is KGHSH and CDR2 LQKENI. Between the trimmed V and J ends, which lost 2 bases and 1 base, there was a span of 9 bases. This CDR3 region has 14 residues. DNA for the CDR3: TGTGCCAGCTCACCATTGCGTAAGTCCTACGAGCAGTACTGC. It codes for CASSPLRKSYEQYC.

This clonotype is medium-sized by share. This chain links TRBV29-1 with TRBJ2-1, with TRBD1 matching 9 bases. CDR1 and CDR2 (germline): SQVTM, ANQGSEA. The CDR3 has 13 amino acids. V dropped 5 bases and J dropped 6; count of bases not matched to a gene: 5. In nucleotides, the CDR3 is TGCAGCGTTCCGGGACAGGGTACCAATGAGCAGTTCTTC. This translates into CSVPGQGTNEQFF.

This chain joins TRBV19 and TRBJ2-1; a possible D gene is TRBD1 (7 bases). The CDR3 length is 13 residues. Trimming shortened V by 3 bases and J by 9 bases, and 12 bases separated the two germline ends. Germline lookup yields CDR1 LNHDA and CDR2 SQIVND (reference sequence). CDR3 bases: TGTGCCAGTAGTATTTCAGGGGGAGGTGAGCAGTTCTTC. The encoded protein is CASSISGGGEQFF.

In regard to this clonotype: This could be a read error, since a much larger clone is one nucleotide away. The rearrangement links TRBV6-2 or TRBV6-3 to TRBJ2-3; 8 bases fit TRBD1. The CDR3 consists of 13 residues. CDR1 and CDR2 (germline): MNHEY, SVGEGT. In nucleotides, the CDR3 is TGTGCCAGCAGACCAGGGGGCACAGCTACGCAGTATTTT. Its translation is CASRPGGTATQYF.

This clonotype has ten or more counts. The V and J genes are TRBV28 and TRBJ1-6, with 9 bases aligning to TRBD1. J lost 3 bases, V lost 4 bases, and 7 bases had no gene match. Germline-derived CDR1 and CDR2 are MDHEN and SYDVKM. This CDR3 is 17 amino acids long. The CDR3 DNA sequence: TGTGCCAGCAGTTCTACCACGACAGGGGGCTATAATTCACCCCTCCACTTT. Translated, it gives CASSSTTTGGYNSPLHF.

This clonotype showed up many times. CDR3 coding DNA: TGTGCCAGCAGCGCCGGACAGGGCAAACAGGACGAGCAGTACTTC. It codes for CASSAGQGKQDEQYF. The V gene is TRBV7-9, the J gene TRBJ2-7, with 8 bases aligning to TRBD1. The junction had 11 bases not matched to a gene; V was cut back by 5 bases and J by 5 bases. CDR3 size: 15 residues. Germline CDR1 and CDR2: SEHNR and FQNEAQ (reference sequence).